This T cell receptor beta chain was sequenced in a study of monozygotic twins with cystic fibrosis. TCRdb's copy holds only in-frame clones and misses some; the assay was immunoSEQ multiplex PCR. The sample contains 9,500 to 12,000 clones, approximately 99.4% of which appear only once. Study-wide points: J usage was most co-twin-similar in 8 of 16 pairs, V in 13. Monozygotic CF twin pairs shared significantly more nucleotide-identical clonotypes than unrelated CF individuals did.

Between the trimmed V and J ends, which lost 9 bases and 1 base, there was a span of 15 bases. This CDR3 has 15 residues. Looked up from germline, CDR1 is LNHDA and CDR2 is SQIVND (reference sequence). For this clone: Its specificity is unknown.

The chain combines TRBV19 with TRBJ2-2; TRBD2 is a possible D gene (5 bases). Sequencing was carried out using blood. This receptor was taken from a man between 18 and 35 years old with cystic fibrosis. The CDR3 DNA reads as TGTGCCAGCTTTGAGGGTAGCCAGAACACCGGGGAGCTGTTTTTT. Translated, it gives CASFEGSQNTGELFF. The complete variable domain, with remaining parts taken from reference TRBV19 and TRBJ2-2, reads DGGITQSPKYLFRKEGQNVTLSCEQNLNHDAMYWYRQDPGQGLRLIYYSQIVNDFQKGDIAEGYSVSREKKESFPLTVTSAQKNPTAFYLCASFEGSQNTGELFFGEGSRLTVL.